This TCR beta chain was identified in a study of OX40 agonist ivuxolimab in advanced cancers. Background on the study: One hepatocellular carcinoma and a couple of cutaneous melanoma patients partially responded.

A remark on this clone: What it binds is not known.

General study points: Among T cells, CD8+ cells averaged more expanded clones than CD4+ cells. Antigen specificity remained undetermined for the expanded peripheral T cells.

This CDR3 is built from 13 residues. V was clipped by 0 bases and J by 7 bases, with 6 bases between them. The V gene's germline CDR1 is LNHNV and CDR2 YYDKDF (reference sequence). The data were produced by immunoSEQ multiplex PCR, yet TCRdb's version contains in-frame clones alone and is incomplete. The sample records some 100,000 clones, around 91% being singletons. V is TRBV15 and J is TRBJ2-2; no clear D. The clonotype comes from an adult with an advanced solid tumor such as melanoma, head and neck, liver or kidney cancer. The input for sequencing was CD4+ or CD8+ T cells sorted from blood, taken in a trial of the OX40 agonist ivuxolimab. CDR3 sequence (DNA): TGTGCCACCAGCAGAGATCGTGGCGGGGAGCTGTTTTTT. Translated: CATSRDRGGELFF.